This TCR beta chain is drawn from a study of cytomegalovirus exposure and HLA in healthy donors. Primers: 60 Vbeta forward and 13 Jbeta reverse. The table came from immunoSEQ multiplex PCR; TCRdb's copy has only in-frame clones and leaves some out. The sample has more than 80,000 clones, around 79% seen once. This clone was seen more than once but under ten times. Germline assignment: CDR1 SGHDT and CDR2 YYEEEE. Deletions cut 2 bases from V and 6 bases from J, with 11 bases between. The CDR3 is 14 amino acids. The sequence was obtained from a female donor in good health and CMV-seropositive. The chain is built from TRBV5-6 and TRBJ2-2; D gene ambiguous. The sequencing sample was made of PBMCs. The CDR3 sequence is CASSFGAGPGELFF. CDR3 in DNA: TGTGCCAGCAGCTTTGGTGCTGGGCCCGGGGAGCTGTTTTTT.